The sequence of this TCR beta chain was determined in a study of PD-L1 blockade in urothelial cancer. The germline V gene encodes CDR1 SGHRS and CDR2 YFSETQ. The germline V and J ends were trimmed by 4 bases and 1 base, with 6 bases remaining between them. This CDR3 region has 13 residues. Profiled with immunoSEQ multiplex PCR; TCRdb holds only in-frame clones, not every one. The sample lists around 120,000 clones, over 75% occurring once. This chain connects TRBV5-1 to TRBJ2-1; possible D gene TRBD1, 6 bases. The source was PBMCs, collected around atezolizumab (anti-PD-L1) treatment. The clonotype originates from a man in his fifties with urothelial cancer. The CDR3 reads CASSGQSYNEQFF. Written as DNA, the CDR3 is TGCGCCAGCAGCGGACAGTCCTACAATGAGCAGTTCTTC. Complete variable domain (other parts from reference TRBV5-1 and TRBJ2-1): KAGVTQTPRYLIKTRGQQVTLSCSPISGHRSVSWYQQTPGQGLQFLFEYFSETQRNKGNFPGRFSGRQFSNSRSEMNVSTLELGDSALYLCASSGQSYNEQFFGPGTRLTVL.